Listed below are T cell receptor beta chains from one sample, sequenced in a study of blood T cell repertoires in COVID-19. Here immunoSEQ multiplex PCR was the method, and the copy in TCRdb shows in-frame clones only, minus some. The table includes 130,000 to 150,000 clones, more than 75% detected once. The sequencing sample was made of peripheral blood. The source is a man of 80 years or more with acute or convalescent COVID-19. Both conserved end residues are part of each CDR3. D genes are given only for firm matches. The listing skips clone size in some rows; elsewhere it reads once, few, many or a size class.

j_call d_call clone_size v_call cdr3_nt cdr3_aa
TRBJ2-5 TRBD1 . TRBV5-1 TGCGCCAGCAGTCTGGGACAGATCCAAGAGACCCAGTACTTC CASSLGQIQETQYF
TRBJ2-7 . . TRBV7-9 TGTGCCAGCACCCCGGGTAGCTCCTACGAGCAGTACTTC CASTPGSSYEQYF
TRBJ1-1 . . TRBV10-3 TGTGCCATCACCGGGTCAGGGGTTCCGGGCACTGAAGCTTTCTTT CAITGSGVPGTEAFF
TRBJ1-1 . . TRBV5-1 TGCGCCAGCAGCCAGCGGGACGGTGTAAACACTGAAGCTTTCTTT CASSQRDGVNTEAFF
TRBJ1-5 TRBD1 . TRBV6-4 TGTGCCAGCAGTGACGATGAAGGGGGCCCCATATATAGCAATCAGCCCCAGCATTTT CASSDDEGGPIYSNQPQHF
TRBJ2-7 . . TRBV10-3 TGTGCCATCAGTGAGGAGCGGACTACTAACGAGCAGTACTTC CAISEERTTNEQYF
TRBJ1-5 . . TRBV4-1 TGCGCCAGCAGCCACCGCAGAGGTGCGGCGGGGAATCAGCCCCAGCATTTT CASSHRRGAAGNQPQHF
TRBJ2-1 . . TRBV10-3 TGTGCCATCTCTAGAGTCCACAATGAGCAGTTCTTC CAISRVHNEQFF
TRBJ2-3 . . TRBV28 TGTGCCAGCAGTCCGGGAGATCGGTTTCGGTCCACGCAGTATTTT CASSPGDRFRSTQYF
TRBJ2-5 TRBD2 . TRBV7-6 TGTGCCAGCCGAGCGGGGGGGACCCAGTACTTC CASRAGGTQYF
TRBJ1-3 . once TRBV28 TGTGCCAGCAGTACCACAGGGACGGTTGGAAACACCATATATTTT CASSTTGTVGNTIYF
TRBJ1-1 . once TRBV28 TGTGCCAGCCAGCGAGGGGACAAGAACACTGAAGCTTTCTTT CASQRGDKNTEAFF
TRBJ2-7 TRBD1 . TRBV28 TGTGCCAGCGCGACAGGGGGCTACTACGAGCAGTACTTC CASATGGYYEQYF
TRBJ1-3 TRBD1 . TRBV29-1 TGCAGCGTCCTACCGGGACAGGGGCACACCATATATTTT CSVLPGQGHTIYF
TRBJ1-1 . few TRBV30 TGTGCCTGGAGTGTATACAGGAAGAAAACTGAAGCTTTCTTT CAWSVYRKKTEAFF
TRBJ1-1 TRBD1 . TRBV24-1 TGTGCCACCAGGACACAGGGGAGTCCTGAAGCTTTCTTT CATRTQGSPEAFF